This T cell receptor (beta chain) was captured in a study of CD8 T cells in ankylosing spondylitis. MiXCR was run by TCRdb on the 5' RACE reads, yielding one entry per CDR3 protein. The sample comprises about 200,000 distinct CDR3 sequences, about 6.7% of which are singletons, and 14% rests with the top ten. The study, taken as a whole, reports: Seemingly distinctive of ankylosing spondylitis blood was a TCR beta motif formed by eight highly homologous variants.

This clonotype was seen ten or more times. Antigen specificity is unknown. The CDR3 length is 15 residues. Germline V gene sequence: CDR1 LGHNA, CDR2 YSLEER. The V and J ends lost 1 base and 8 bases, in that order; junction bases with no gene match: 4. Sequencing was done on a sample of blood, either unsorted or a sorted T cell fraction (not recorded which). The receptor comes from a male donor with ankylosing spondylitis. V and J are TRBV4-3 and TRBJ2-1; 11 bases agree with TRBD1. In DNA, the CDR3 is TGCGCCAGCAGCCAAGGGACAGGGGGCGCCGATGAGCAGTTCTTC. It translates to CASSQGTGGADEQFF.